One and the same sample provided the 28 T cell receptor beta chains below, sequenced in a study of blood T cell repertoires in COVID-19. The table came from immunoSEQ multiplex PCR; TCRdb's copy has only in-frame clones and leaves some out. The data hold approximately 270,000 clones, with 80% to 90% observed a single time. Sequenced sample: PBMCs or T cells enriched from blood (not recorded which). The receptors come from a woman between 45 and 60 years old who had recovered from COVID-19.

This rearrangement joins TRBV27 to TRBJ1-2, with 8 bases matching TRBD1. The germline gives CDR1 MNHEY, CDR2 SMNVEV (reference sequence). Losses at the gene ends were 10 bases for V and 4 bases for J; bases not matched to a gene: 17. This CDR3 has 16 residues. The CDR3 region has the DNA TGTGCCACCCATTCCCGTACAGGGGGGAGTCTCTATGGCTACACCTTC. Amino acids: CATHSRTGGSLYGYTF.

The CDR3 spells CASSSRTGRYTF. The CDR3 region has the DNA TGTGCCAGCAGTTCACGGACAGGACGCTACACCTTC. The genes are TRBV28 and TRBJ1-2; 7 nucleotides match TRBD1. After removal of 4 bases from V and 9 bases from J, the junction contained 5 bases not matched to a gene. Germline CDR1 is MDHEN and CDR2 is SYDVKM. The CDR3 is 12 amino acids.

The chain uses TRBV12-2 and TRBJ2-2; the table assigns TRBD1, which was not confirmed against the DNA. TRBV12-2 corresponds to a pseudogene. CDR3 size: 18 residues. CDR3 residues: CASRLGTRPGQGTGELFF. The DNA for the CDR3 is TGTGCAAGTCGCTTAGGAACCCGCCCGGGACAGGGGACCGGGGAGCTGTTTTTT.

This clone was detected only once. This chain links TRBV24-1 with TRBJ2-1; D gene uncertain. Germline V gives CDR1 KGHDR, CDR2 SFDVKD. This CDR3 comprises 12 residues. The V and J ends lost 6 bases and 9 bases respectively, with 11 bases between them. CDR3 sequence: CATSSDTSEQFF. In DNA form, the CDR3 reads TGTGCCACCAGTTCCGACACGAGTGAGCAGTTCTTC.

J is TRBJ1-1 and V is TRBV6-4; 8 nucleotides match TRBD1. The CDR3 runs 20 residues. The junction had 15 bases not matched to a gene; V was cut back by 0 bases and J by 0 bases. Germline V lookup: CDR1 MRHNA, CDR2 SNTAGT. For the CDR3, the DNA is TGTGCCAGCAGTGACTCGAAGTCTAGGTCAGGGGGCTCTCTGAACACTGAAGCTTTCTTT. Translated, it gives CASSDSKSRSGGSLNTEAFF.

This clone has a single count. V is TRBV25-1 and J is TRBJ2-5; D unclear. Germline CDR1 is MGHDK and CDR2 is SYGVNS. The CDR3 has 13 residues. V gave up 4 bases and J gave up 6 bases, with 12 bases separating them. The chain's CDR3 is CASSVGVQKTQYF. The CDR3 DNA sequence: TGTGCCAGCAGTGTTGGAGTCCAGAAGACCCAGTACTTC.

The gene calls are TRBV28 and TRBJ1-5; 10 bases line up with TRBD1. This CDR3 region has 16 residues. CDR1 and CDR2 (germline): MDHEN, SYDVKM. The V and J ends lost 6 bases and 6 bases, in that order; junction bases with no gene match: 11. CDR3 sequence (DNA): TGTGCCAGCAGCCGCCGTAAAGGGACAGGGGTTCAGCCCCAGCATTTT. Amino acids: CASSRRKGTGVQPQHF.

This chain connects TRBV19 to TRBJ2-7; 7 bases line up with TRBD2. The germline V gene has CDR1 LNHDA and CDR2 SQIVND (reference sequence). The CDR3 runs to 15 residues. After removal of 4 bases from V and 1 base from J, the junction contained 7 bases not matched to a gene. In DNA form, the CDR3 reads TGTGCCAGTAGTACCCGACGGGAGGCGTCCTACGAGCAGTACTTC. This translates into CASSTRREASYEQYF.

The gene calls are TRBV9 and TRBJ1-2; tentatively, D is TRBD1 (5 bases). The germline V gene encodes CDR1 SGDLS and CDR2 YYNGEE. V was pared by 0 bases and J by 3 bases, with 15 bases between. CDR3 size: 16 residues. The CDR3 region is CASSVAGSGSYYGYTF. CDR3 bases: TGTGCCAGCAGCGTAGCAGGGTCGGGCAGTTACTATGGCTACACCTTC. Supplemented by reference TRBV9 and TRBJ1-2, the full variable domain reads DSGVTQTPKHLITATGQRVTLRCSPRSGDLSVYWYQQSLDQGLQFLIQYYNGEERAKGNILERFSAQQFPDLHSELNLSSLELGDSALYFCASSVAGSGSYYGYTFGSGTRLTVV.

The gene calls are TRBV28 and TRBJ1-3, with D unresolved. From germline, CDR1 is MDHEN and CDR2 SYDVKM. CDR3 length equals 15 residues. V was cut by 8 bases and J by 0 bases, with 14 bases left in between. CDR3 sequence reads: CASLGSKSSGNTIYF. The CDR3, as DNA: TGTGCCAGCCTAGGATCGAAAAGCTCTGGAAACACCATATATTTT. Using reference TRBV28 and TRBJ1-3 for the parts outside the CDR3, the full variable domain is DVKVTQSSRYLVKRTGEKVFLECVQDMDHENMFWYRQDPGLGLRLIYFSYDVKMKEKGDIPEGYSVSREKKERFSLILESASTNQTSMYLCASLGSKSSGNTIYFGEGSWLTVV.

This sequence joins TRBV28 and TRBJ1-5, with TRBD1 matching over 7 bases. Germline V lookup: CDR1 MDHEN, CDR2 SYDVKM. J lost 5 bases, V lost 6 bases, and 7 bases had no gene match. The CDR3 has 14 residues. This chain's CDR3 is CASSRRQGDQPQHF. The CDR3 nucleotides read TGTGCCAGCAGCCGTCGACAGGGAGATCAGCCCCAGCATTTT.

This rearrangement joins TRBV5-5 to TRBJ2-7; tentative D call: TRBD1 (5 bases). Germline V gives CDR1 SGHKS, CDR2 YYEKEE (reference sequence). V lost 4 bases and J lost 3, with 11 bases in between. The CDR3 spans 13 residues. The CDR3 DNA follows: TGTGCCAGCAGCCTAGACAGCCTCTACGAGCAGTACTTC. This encodes CASSLDSLYEQYF.

This clone has just a few counts. The CDR3 DNA sequence: TGCGCCAGCAGCCCCGGTCGGCCAGGGACCGGGGAGCTGTTTTTT. Amino acids: CASSPGRPGTGELFF. The chain recombines TRBV5-1 with TRBJ2-2, with a possible D match to TRBD1 (5 bases). V was clipped by 4 bases and J by 5 bases, with 15 bases between them. The germline V gene has CDR1 SGHRS and CDR2 YFSETQ. The CDR3 has 15 amino acids.

This clone was recorded a few times. The J gene is TRBJ2-1, the V gene TRBV2; 10 nucleotides match TRBD1. The CDR3 is 15 amino acids. The ends lost 6 bases at V and 4 bases at J; junction bases unmatched: 6. CDR1 and CDR2 from the germline V gene are SNHLY and FYNNEI. The CDR3 bases are TGTGCCAGCAGGGCCGGGACAGGGGCTTACAATGAGCAGTTCTTC. Its translation is CASRAGTGAYNEQFF.

The chain is built from TRBV7-2 and TRBJ2-7, with D perhaps matching TRBD2 (7 bases). CDR1 is SGHTA and CDR2 is FQGNSA in the germline V gene. Trimming stripped 1 base from V and 5 bases from J, with 18 bases between. There are 16 residues in the CDR3. This chain's CDR3 is CASSLDRGGLLNEQYF. CDR3 nucleotide sequence: TGTGCCAGCAGCTTAGATAGGGGGGGACTATTAAACGAGCAGTACTTC.

CDR3 in amino acids: CASSPLDRGLAEQYF. CDR3 coding DNA: TGTGCCAGCTCACCCTTAGACAGGGGGCTGGCCGAGCAGTACTTC. The chain couples TRBV18 to TRBJ2-7, with 10 bases identical to TRBD1. This CDR3 is 15 amino acids long. V gave up 3 bases and J gave up 6 bases; unmatched junction bases: 8. CDR1 is KGHSH, CDR2 LQKENI, per germline. Full variable domain (outside the CDR3, taken from reference TRBV18 and TRBJ2-7): NAGVMQNPRHLVRRRGQEARLRCSPMKGHSHVYWYRQLPEEGLKFMVYLQKENIIDESGMPKERFSAEFPKEGPSILRIQQVVRGDSAAYFCASSPLDRGLAEQYFGPGTRLTVT.

The V gene is TRBV28, the J gene TRBJ1-2, with TRBD1 as a possible D gene (6 bases). The germline V and J ends were trimmed by 7 bases and 3 bases, with 9 bases remaining between them. Germline V lookup: CDR1 MDHEN, CDR2 SYDVKM. The length of the CDR3 is 12 residues. The chain's CDR3 is CASTSGDYGYTF. In nucleotides, the CDR3 is TGTGCCAGCACCTCAGGGGACTATGGCTACACCTTC.

The V gene is TRBV2, the J gene TRBJ2-7; 7 positions match TRBD2. V was clipped by 5 bases and J by 9 bases; unmatched bases: 13. Germline V gene lookup returns CDR1 SNHLY and CDR2 FYNNEI. The CDR3 has 14 amino acids. In DNA form, the CDR3 reads TGTGCCAGCAGTCCGGTGGGAGCGGGGTCCGGGCAGTACTTC. As protein: CASSPVGAGSGQYF.

The chain links TRBV5-1 to TRBJ1-6; 7 positions match TRBD1. This CDR3 has 15 residues. In germline, CDR1 is SGHRS, CDR2 YFSETQ. With 4 bases clipped from V and 1 base from J, the junction kept 2 bases outside the gene matches. CDR3 sequence: CASSRDSSYNSPLHF. In nucleotides, the CDR3 is TGCGCCAGCAGCAGGGACAGTTCCTATAATTCACCCCTCCACTTT.

The rearrangement uses TRBV28 and TRBJ1-4; TRBD1 matches at 7 bases. The V segment lost 4 bases and the J segment 7 bases; nucleotides outside the gene matches: 9. The CDR3 is 15 residues long. From germline, CDR1 is MDHEN and CDR2 SYDVKM. The CDR3 reads CASSSRRQGGEKLFF. The CDR3 DNA is TGTGCCAGCAGTTCCCGGAGACAGGGAGGTGAAAAACTGTTTTTT.

The genes are TRBV21-1 and TRBJ1-1. TRBV21-1 is a pseudogene locus. The CDR3 covers 15 residues. This CDR3 reads CASTQPGGEATEAFF. CDR3 coding DNA: TGTGCCAGCACGCAACCGGGAGGGGAGGCCACTGAAGCTTTCTTT.

V usage is TRBV11-3 and J usage is TRBJ2-1; 11 bases match TRBD2. The CDR3 spans 16 residues. Germline lookup yields CDR1 SGHNT and CDR2 YENEEA. V lost 4 bases and J lost 4; bases outside the gene matches: 6. The CDR3, as DNA: TGTGCCAGCAGCTCAGGACTAGCGGGCGGGTACAATGAGCAGTTCTTC. As protein: CASSSGLAGGYNEQFF.

The rearrangement joins TRBV19 to TRBJ1-6; D is ambiguous. This CDR3 comprises 14 residues. V shed 6 bases and J shed 10 bases, with 16 bases lying between them. Germline V gene sequence: CDR1 LNHDA, CDR2 SQIVND (reference sequence). The CDR3 DNA follows: TGTGCCAGTAGCGTTAGAGGGTTCGACTCACCCCTCCACTTT. Amino acid sequence: CASSVRGFDSPLHF. The full variable domain, with the rest looked up from reference TRBV19 and TRBJ1-6, is DGGITQSPKYLFRKEGQNVTLSCEQNLNHDAMYWYRQDPGQGLRLIYYSQIVNDFQKGDIAEGYSVSREKKESFPLTVTSAQKNPTAFYLCASSVRGFDSPLHFGNGTRLTVT.

The rearrangement links TRBV24-1 to TRBJ2-7; the match to TRBD2 covers 9 bases. J lost 6 bases, V lost 3 bases, and 11 bases had no gene match. CDR3 length: 16 residues. Germline V gene data show CDR1 as KGHDR and CDR2 as SFDVKD. The CDR3 DNA is TGTGCCACCAGTGATACTACCGGGACTAGCTTGGGCGAGCAGTACTTC. It yields the protein CATSDTTGTSLGEQYF.

The rearrangement uses TRBV28 and TRBJ1-5, with D perhaps TRBD1 (5 bases). This CDR3 spans 14 amino acids. V dropped 7 bases and J dropped 6 bases, with 16 bases sitting between them. Germline-derived CDR1 and CDR2 are MDHEN and SYDVKM. In DNA form, the CDR3 reads TGTGCCAGCACCTATACCAGGGTAATTCAGCCCCAGCATTTT. Its protein product is CASTYTRVIQPQHF.

This clone was seen just once. The V call is TRBV10-2, the J call TRBJ2-7, with TRBD2 identical over 9 bases. CDR1 and CDR2 (germline): WSHSY, SAAADI. V was pared by 6 bases and J by 0 bases, with 6 bases of the junction left unmatched. The CDR3 has 15 residues. The CDR3 here is CASSLLAGYSYEQYF. CDR3 bases: TGCGCCAGCAGCCTACTAGCGGGCTACTCCTACGAGCAGTACTTC.

The chain carries TRBV7-9 and TRBJ2-7, with 11 bases aligning to TRBD1. The CDR3 spans 14 residues. Germline loops: CDR1 SEHNR, CDR2 FQNEAQ (reference sequence). The V segment lost 1 base and the J segment 7 bases; nucleotides outside the gene matches: 3. CDR3 in DNA: TGTGCCAGCAGCTTAGGAGGGACAGGGGGGGAGCAGTACTTC. It encodes CASSLGGTGGEQYF.

The chain has TRBV7-2 and TRBJ1-2; D is ambiguous. The V end lost 2 bases, the J end lost 5 bases, and 18 bases lay between the germline ends. The CDR3 has 16 amino acids. In germline, CDR1 is SGHTA, CDR2 FQGNSA. The CDR3 DNA follows: TGTGCCAGCAGCTTAAAATTGCGGTATCCAATTTATGGCTACACCTTC. As protein: CASSLKLRYPIYGYTF. The full variable domain, in which reference TRBV7-2 and TRBJ1-2 provide the parts outside the CDR3, is GAGVSQSPSNKVTEKGKDVELRCDPISGHTALYWYRQSLGQGLEFLIYFQGNSAPDKSGLPSDRFSAERTGGSVSTLTIQRTQQEDSAVYLCASSLKLRYPIYGYTFGSGTRLTVV.